Described below is a single T cell receptor beta chain sequence and its context. The source of the sample is a study of brain T cells in children with intractable seizures. The time point denotes: blood from clinic visit 5 months post-surgery; TSC patient then seizure free. The length of the CDR3 is 13 residues. Germline CDR1 MNHNS, CDR2 SASEGT. V was pared by 3 bases and J by 2 bases, with 7 bases between. TCRdb's copy holds only in-frame clones and misses some; the assay was immunoSEQ multiplex PCR. The profile shows around 340,000 clones, roughly 93% of them singletons. The clonotype originates from a boy under two years old with tuberous sclerosis and intractable seizures. This chain links TRBV6-1 with TRBJ1-1; D unresolved. The input for sequencing was peripheral blood, taken less than 6 months after surgery. The CDR3, as DNA: TGTGCCAGCAGTGATAGGCCAAACACTGAAGCTTTCTTT. Protein: CASSDRPNTEAFF.